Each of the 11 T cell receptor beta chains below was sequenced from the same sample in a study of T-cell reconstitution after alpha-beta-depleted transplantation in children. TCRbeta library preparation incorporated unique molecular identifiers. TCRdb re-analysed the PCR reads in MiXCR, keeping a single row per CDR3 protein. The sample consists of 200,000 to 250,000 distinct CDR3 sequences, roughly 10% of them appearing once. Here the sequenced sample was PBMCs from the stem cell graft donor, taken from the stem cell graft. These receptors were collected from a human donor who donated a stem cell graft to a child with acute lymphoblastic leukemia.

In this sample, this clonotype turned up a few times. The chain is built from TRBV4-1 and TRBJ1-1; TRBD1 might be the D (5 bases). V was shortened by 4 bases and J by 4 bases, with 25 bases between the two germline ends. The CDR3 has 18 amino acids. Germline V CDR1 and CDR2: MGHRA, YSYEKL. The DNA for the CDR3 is TGCGCCAGCAGCCCCGGCCGTGTGGGGCGGGCGATCGGCACTGAAGCTTTCTTT. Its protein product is CASSPGRVGRAIGTEAFF.

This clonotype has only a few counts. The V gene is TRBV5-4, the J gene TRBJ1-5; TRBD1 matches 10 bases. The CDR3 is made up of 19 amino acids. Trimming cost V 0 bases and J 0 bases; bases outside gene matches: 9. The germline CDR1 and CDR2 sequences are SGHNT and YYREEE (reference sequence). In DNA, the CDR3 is TGTGCCAGCAGCTTGGCCAGGGGGGACAGGGGACATAGCAATCAGCCCCAGCATTTT. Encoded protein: CASSLARGDRGHSNQPQHF.

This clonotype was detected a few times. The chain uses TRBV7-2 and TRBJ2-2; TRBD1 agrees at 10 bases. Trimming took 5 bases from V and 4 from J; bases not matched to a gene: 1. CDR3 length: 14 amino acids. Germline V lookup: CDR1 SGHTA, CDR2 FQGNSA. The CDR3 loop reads CASSRDRGTGELFF. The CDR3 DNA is TGTGCCAGCAGCCGGGACAGGGGCACCGGGGAGCTGTTTTTT.

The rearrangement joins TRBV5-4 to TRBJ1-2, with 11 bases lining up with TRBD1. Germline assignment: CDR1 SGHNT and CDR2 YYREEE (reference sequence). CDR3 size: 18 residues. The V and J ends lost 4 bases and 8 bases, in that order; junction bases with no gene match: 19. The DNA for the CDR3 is TGTGCCAGCAGCACCGGTCGAGGACAGGGGGCTTGGGTTACGGGCTACACCTTC. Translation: CASSTGRGQGAWVTGYTF.

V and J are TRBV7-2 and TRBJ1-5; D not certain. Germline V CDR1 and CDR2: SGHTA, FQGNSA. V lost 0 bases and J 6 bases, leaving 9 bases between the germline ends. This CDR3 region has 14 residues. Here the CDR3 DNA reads TGTGCCAGCAGCTTAGCGCCCTTGGGTCAGCCCCAGCATTTT. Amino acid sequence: CASSLAPLGQPQHF.

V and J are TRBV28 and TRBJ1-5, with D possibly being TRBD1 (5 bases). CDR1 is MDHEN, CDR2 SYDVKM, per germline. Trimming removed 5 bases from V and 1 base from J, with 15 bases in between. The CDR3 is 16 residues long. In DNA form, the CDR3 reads TGTGCCAGCAGTCCTAGCAGTGGGGCGAGCAATCAGCCCCAGCATTTT. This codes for CASSPSSGASNQPQHF.

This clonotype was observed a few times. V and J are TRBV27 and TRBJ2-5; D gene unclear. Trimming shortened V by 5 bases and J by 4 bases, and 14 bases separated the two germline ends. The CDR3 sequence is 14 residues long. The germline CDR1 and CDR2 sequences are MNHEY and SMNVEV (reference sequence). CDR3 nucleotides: TGTGCCAGCAGTGATAAAGCCAACCGAGAGACCCAGTACTTC. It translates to CASSDKANRETQYF.

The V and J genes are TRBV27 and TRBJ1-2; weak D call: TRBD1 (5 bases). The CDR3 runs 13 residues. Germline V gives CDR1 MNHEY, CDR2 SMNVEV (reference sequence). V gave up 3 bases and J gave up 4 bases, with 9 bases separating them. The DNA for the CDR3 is TGTGCCAGCAGTTTTGAGGGGCCCTATGGCTACACCTTC. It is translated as CASSFEGPYGYTF.

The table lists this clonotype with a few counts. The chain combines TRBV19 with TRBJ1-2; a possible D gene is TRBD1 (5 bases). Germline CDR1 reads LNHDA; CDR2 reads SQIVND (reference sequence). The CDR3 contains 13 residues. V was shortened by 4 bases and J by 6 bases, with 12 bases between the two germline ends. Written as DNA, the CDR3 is TGTGCCAGTAGTAGTGGCAGGGAACATGGCTACACCTTC. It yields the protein CASSSGREHGYTF.

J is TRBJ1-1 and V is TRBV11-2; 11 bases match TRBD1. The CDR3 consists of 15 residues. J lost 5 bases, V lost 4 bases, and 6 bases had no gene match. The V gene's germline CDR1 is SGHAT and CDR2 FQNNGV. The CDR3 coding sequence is TGTGCCAGCAGCTCGTGGACAGGGGGCGTTACTGAAGCTTTCTTT. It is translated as CASSSWTGGVTEAFF.

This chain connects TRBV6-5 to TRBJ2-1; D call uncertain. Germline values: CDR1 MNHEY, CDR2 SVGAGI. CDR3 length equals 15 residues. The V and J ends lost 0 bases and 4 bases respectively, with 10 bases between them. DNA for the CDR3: TGTGCCAGCAGTTACTCCTATGCGGATTACAATGAGCAGTTCTTC. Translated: CASSYSYADYNEQFF.